This is a list of T cell receptor beta chains from one sample in a study of blood T cell repertoires in COVID-19. Sequencing used immunoSEQ multiplex PCR; TCRdb keeps in-frame clones, though not all of them. Of about 200,000 clones in the sample, 80% to 90% were seen once. The sample consisted of peripheral blood. Source of these receptors: a human donor in a cohort sampled during active COVID-19. CDR3s include the opening cysteine and the closing phenylalanine or tryptophan. The D gene is left open where the match is weak. The listing skips clone size in some rows; elsewhere it reads once, few, many or a size class.

>TRBV19|once|TRBJ1-5|NA
CASTLRGGNQPQHF
TGTGCCAGTACCTTAAGGGGTGGCAATCAGCCCCAGCATTTT
>TRBV28|NA|TRBJ1-6|TRBD1
CASNRPGQGNSPLHF
TGTGCCAGCAACAGGCCGGGACAGGGGAATTCACCCCTCCACTTT
>TRBV6-1|NA|TRBJ2-7|TRBD2
CASSAVGLANHYEQYF
TGTGCCAGCAGTGCCGTGGGACTAGCGAACCACTACGAGCAGTACTTC
>TRBV2|NA|TRBJ2-5|TRBD2
CASSETPWTSVQETQYF
TGTGCCAGCAGTGAAACCCCCTGGACTAGCGTCCAAGAGACCCAGTACTTC
>TRBV6-5|NA|TRBJ2-3|TRBD2
CASSYSTSGSSDTQYF
TGTGCCAGCAGTTACTCGACTAGCGGGAGTAGTGATACGCAGTATTTT
>TRBV27|NA|TRBJ2-3|NA
CASSLLGSDTQYF
TGTGCCAGCAGTTTATTGGGGAGCGATACGCAGTATTTT
>TRBV6-6|NA|TRBJ2-4|TRBD2
CASSRLAEDKNIQYF
TGTGCCAGCAGTCGACTAGCGGAGGACAAAAACATTCAGTACTTC
>TRBV25-1|NA|TRBJ2-7|NA
CASSPERRPYEQYF
TGTGCCAGCAGCCCAGAGAGGAGACCCTACGAGCAGTACTTC
>TRBV7-8|once|TRBJ2-1|NA
CASSQIAAGTYNEQFF
TGTGCCAGCAGCCAAATAGCGGCAGGGACCTACAATGAGCAGTTCTTC
>TRBV18|NA|TRBJ1-1|TRBD1
CASSPTLGQGGTEAFF
TGTGCCAGCTCACCTACACTAGGACAGGGGGGCACTGAAGCTTTCTTT
>TRBV4-1|NA|TRBJ2-2|NA
CASSFFTGSNTGELFF
TGCGCCAGCAGCTTTTTCACCGGGTCTAACACCGGGGAGCTGTTTTTT
>TRBV5-1|once|TRBJ2-1|TRBD2
CASTGLAGEYEQFF
TGCGCCAGCACTGGACTAGCGGGAGAGTATGAGCAGTTCTTC
>TRBV7-2|NA|TRBJ2-7|TRBD1
CASSPRSGTGSYEQYF
TGTGCCAGCAGCCCAAGGTCGGGGACAGGGTCCTACGAGCAGTACTTC
>TRBV6-5|NA|TRBJ2-1|NA
CASRARGGSYNEQFF
TGTGCCAGCAGGGCCAGGGGAGGGTCCTACAATGAGCAGTTCTTC
>TRBV30|many|TRBJ2-7|TRBD1
CAWSWTGGYEQYF
TGTGCCTGGAGTTGGACAGGGGGTTACGAGCAGTACTTC
>TRBV5-1|NA|TRBJ2-7|TRBD2
CASSYRTSGVYEQYF
TGCGCCAGCAGCTACCGGACTAGCGGGGTCTACGAGCAGTACTTC
>TRBV15|once|TRBJ2-1|TRBD2
CATSRGRGGSSNEQFF
TGTGCCACCAGCAGAGGCCGGGGCGGGAGTAGCAATGAGCAGTTCTTC
>TRBV28|NA|TRBJ2-2|TRBD1
CASSLGQWGNTGELFF
TGTGCCAGCAGTTTGGGACAGTGGGGAAACACCGGGGAGCTGTTTTTT
>TRBV6-5|NA|TRBJ1-1|NA
CASSYSDPGVDTEAFF
TGTGCCAGCAGTTACTCCGACCCAGGGGTGGACACTGAAGCTTTCTTT
>TRBV5-1|NA|TRBJ2-6|NA
CASSRGSFGANVLTF
TGCGCCAGCAGCCGGGGAAGTTTTGGGGCCAACGTCCTGACTTTC
>TRBV18|once|TRBJ2-1|TRBD2
CASSPSLAGLDNEQFF
TGTGCCAGCTCACCCTCTCTAGCGGGCCTAGACAATGAGCAGTTCTTC
>TRBV30|NA|TRBJ2-1|NA
CAWSVPPREDNEQFF
TGTGCCTGGAGTGTACCCCCCAGGGAGGACAATGAGCAGTTCTTC
>TRBV30|NA|TRBJ1-6|NA
CASGGVTPLHF
TGTGCCTCCGGGGGGGTTACACCCCTCCACTTT
>TRBV14|NA|TRBJ2-3|NA
CASSQRGRDTQYF
TGTGCCAGCAGCCAACGGGGGAGAGATACGCAGTATTTT
>TRBV4-1|NA|TRBJ2-3|TRBD1
CASSLRTGQTDTQYF
TGCGCCAGCAGCCTCCGGACAGGGCAGACAGATACGCAGTATTTT
>TRBV6-6|NA|TRBJ1-1|NA
CASIDRGVGNTEAFF
TGTGCCAGCATCGACCGGGGGGTCGGGAACACTGAAGCTTTCTTT
>TRBV5-4|NA|TRBJ2-3|TRBD2
CASSFSGRLGPDTQYF
TGTGCCAGCAGCTTCAGCGGGAGGCTCGGTCCAGATACGCAGTATTTT
>TRBV18|NA|TRBJ2-7|TRBD1
CASSPPDRVSYEQYF
TGTGCCAGCTCACCACCGGACAGGGTCTCCTACGAGCAGTACTTC
>TRBV5-5|NA|TRBJ2-7|NA
CASSSTSYYEQYF
TGTGCCAGCAGCTCTACTAGCTACTACGAGCAGTACTTC
>TRBV20-1|NA|TRBJ2-1|NA
CSVQGHNEQFF
TGCAGTGTACAGGGCCACAATGAGCAGTTCTTC
>TRBV5-1|NA|TRBJ1-2|NA
CASSSTDLRGYTF
TGCGCCAGCAGCAGTACAGATCTTCGGGGCTACACCTTC
>TRBV6-1|NA|TRBJ1-2|NA
CASSEAAGRRTSYYGYTF
TGTGCCAGCAGTGAAGCGGCAGGGAGGAGGACTAGCTACTATGGCTACACCTTC
>TRBV3-1/TRBV3-2|once|TRBJ2-3|NA
CASSHGTGNTQYF
TGTGCCAGCAGCCATGGCACGGGGAATACGCAGTATTTT
>TRBV20-1|NA|TRBJ1-5|NA
CSASQQELPQHF
TGCAGTGCTAGTCAGCAGGAACTGCCCCAGCATTTT
>TRBV3-1/TRBV3-2|NA|TRBJ1-5|TRBD1
CASSQDHRGSQPQHF
TGTGCCAGCAGCCAAGATCACAGGGGTAGCCAGCCCCAGCATTTT
>TRBV7-2|NA|TRBJ2-1|TRBD2
CASSPDRTSLYNEQFF
TGTGCCAGCAGCCCGGACCGGACTAGCTTATACAATGAGCAGTTCTTC
>TRBV11-2|NA|TRBJ2-1|TRBD2
CASSFASGYYNEQFF
TGTGCCAGCAGCTTTGCTAGCGGCTACTACAATGAGCAGTTCTTC
>TRBV4-2|NA|TRBJ2-1|TRBD2
CASSQDIASASGSRDNEQFF
TGTGCCAGCAGCCAAGATATTGCGTCGGCTAGCGGGAGCCGGGACAATGAGCAGTTCTTC
>TRBV3-1/TRBV3-2|once|TRBJ2-5|NA
CASSQVSSQYF
TGTGCCAGCAGCCAAGTTAGTTCTCAGTACTTC
>TRBV5-1|NA|TRBJ2-3|TRBD1
CASSLGQGADTQYF
TGCGCCAGCAGCTTGGGGCAGGGGGCAGATACGCAGTATTTT
>TRBV5-1|NA|TRBJ2-7|TRBD1
CASSPAGTGKGPGYEQYF
TGCGCCAGCAGCCCCGCCGGGACAGGGAAAGGGCCGGGGTACGAGCAGTACTTC
>TRBV5-4|NA|TRBJ2-7|NA
CGTRPQGSYEQYF
TGTGGCACCCGGCCCCAGGGGTCCTACGAGCAGTACTTC
>TRBV10-2|NA|TRBJ2-7|TRBD2
CASSELGLAGWYRPYEQYF
TGCGCCAGCAGTGAACTAGGACTAGCGGGGTGGTATCGGCCCTACGAGCAGTACTTC
>TRBV5-1|NA|TRBJ2-1|TRBD1
CASSLDGQGAGEQFF
TGCGCCAGCAGCCTGGATGGACAGGGGGCAGGTGAGCAGTTCTTC
>TRBV4-1|once|TRBJ1-4|NA
CASSQDWAGRNEKLFF
TGCGCCAGCAGCCAAGATTGGGCAGGGCGAAATGAAAAACTGTTTTTT